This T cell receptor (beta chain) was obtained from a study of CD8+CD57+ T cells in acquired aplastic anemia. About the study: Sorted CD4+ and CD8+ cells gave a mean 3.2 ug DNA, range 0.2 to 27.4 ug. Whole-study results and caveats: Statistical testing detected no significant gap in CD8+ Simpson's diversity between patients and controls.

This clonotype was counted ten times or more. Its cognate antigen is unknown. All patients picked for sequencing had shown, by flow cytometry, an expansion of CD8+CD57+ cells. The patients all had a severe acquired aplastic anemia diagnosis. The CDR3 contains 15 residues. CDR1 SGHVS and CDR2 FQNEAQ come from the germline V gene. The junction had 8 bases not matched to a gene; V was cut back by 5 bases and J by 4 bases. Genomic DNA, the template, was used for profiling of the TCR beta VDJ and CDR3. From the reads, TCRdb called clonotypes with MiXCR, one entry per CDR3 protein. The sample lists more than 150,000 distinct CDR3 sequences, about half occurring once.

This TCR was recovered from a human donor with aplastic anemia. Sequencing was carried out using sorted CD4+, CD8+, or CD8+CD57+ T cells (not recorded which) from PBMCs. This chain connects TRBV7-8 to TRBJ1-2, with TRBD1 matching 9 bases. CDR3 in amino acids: CASSPNTGGFYGYTF. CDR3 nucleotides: TGTGCCAGCAGCCCTAATACAGGGGGCTTCTATGGCTACACCTTC.